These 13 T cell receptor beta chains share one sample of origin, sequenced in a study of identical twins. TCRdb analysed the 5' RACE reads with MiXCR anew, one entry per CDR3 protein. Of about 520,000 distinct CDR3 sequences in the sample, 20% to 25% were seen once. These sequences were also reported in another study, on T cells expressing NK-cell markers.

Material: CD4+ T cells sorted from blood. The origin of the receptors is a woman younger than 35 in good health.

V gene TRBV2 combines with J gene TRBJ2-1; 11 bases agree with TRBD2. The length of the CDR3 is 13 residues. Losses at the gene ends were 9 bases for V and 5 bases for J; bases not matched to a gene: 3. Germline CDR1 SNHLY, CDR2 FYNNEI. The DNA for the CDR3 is TGTGCCAGAGGGACTAGCGGAAACAATGAGCAGTTCTTC. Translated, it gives CARGTSGNNEQFF.

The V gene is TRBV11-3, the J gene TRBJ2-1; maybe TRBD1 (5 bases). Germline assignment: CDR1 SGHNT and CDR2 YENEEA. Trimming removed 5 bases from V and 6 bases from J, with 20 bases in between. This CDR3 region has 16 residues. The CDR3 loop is CASSLMQTAGLNEQFF. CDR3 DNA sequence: TGTGCCAGCAGCCTTATGCAGACAGCCGGCCTCAATGAGCAGTTCTTC.

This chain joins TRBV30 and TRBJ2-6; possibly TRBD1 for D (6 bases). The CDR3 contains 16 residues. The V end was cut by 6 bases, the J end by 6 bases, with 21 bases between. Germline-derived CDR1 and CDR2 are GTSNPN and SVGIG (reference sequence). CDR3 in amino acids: CACPRGRGKEANVLTF. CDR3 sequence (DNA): TGTGCCTGCCCCCGGGGCAGGGGAAAAGAGGCCAACGTCCTGACTTTC. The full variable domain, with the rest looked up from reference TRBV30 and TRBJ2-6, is SQTIHQWPATLVQPVGSPLSLECTVEGTSNPNLYWYRQAAGRGLQLLFYSVGIGQISSEVPQNLSASRPQDRQFILSSKKLLLSDSGFYLCACPRGRGKEANVLTFGAGSRLTVL.

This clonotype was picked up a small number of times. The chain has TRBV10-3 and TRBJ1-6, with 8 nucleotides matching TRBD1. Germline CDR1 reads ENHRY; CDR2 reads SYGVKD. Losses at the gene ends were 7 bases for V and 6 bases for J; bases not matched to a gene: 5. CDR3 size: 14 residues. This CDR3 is CAITADRGNSPLHF. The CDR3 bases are TGTGCCATCACCGCCGACAGGGGTAATTCACCCCTCCACTTT.

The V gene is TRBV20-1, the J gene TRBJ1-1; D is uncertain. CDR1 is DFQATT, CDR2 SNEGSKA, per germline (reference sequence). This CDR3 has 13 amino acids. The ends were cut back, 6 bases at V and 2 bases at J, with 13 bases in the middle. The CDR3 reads CSARKQPNTEAFF. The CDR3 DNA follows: TGCAGTGCAAGGAAACAGCCAAACACTGAAGCTTTCTTT.

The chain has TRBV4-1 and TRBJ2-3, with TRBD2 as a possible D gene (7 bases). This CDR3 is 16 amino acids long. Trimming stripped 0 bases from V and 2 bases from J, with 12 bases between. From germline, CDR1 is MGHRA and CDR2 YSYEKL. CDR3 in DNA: TGCGCCAGCAGCCAAGAAACGCGGGGGCCCACAGATACGCAGTATTTT. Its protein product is CASSQETRGPTDTQYF.

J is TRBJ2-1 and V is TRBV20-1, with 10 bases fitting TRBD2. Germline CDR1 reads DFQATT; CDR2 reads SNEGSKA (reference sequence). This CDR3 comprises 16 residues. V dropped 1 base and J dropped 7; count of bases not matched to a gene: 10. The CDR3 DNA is TGCAGTGCTAGAGTAGCGGGAGGACGGGGGAAAAATGAGCAGTTCTTC. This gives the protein CSARVAGGRGKNEQFF.

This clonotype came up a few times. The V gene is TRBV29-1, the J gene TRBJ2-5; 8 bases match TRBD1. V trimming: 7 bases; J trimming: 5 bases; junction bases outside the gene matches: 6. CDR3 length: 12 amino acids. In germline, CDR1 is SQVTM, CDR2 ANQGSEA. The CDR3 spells CSAGRQGETQYF. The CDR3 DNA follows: TGCAGCGCCGGAAGACAGGGGGAGACCCAGTACTTC.

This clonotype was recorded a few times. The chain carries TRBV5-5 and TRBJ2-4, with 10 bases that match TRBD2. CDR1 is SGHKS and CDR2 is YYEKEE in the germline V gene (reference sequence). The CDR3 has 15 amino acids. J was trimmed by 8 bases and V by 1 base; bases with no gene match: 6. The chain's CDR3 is CASSLRLAGGDIQYF. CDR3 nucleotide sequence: TGTGCCAGCAGCTTGCGGTTAGCGGGAGGAGACATTCAGTACTTC.

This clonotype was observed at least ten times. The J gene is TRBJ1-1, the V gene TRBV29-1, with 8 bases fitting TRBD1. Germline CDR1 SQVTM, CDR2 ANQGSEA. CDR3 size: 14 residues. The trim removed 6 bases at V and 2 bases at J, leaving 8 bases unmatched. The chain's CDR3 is CSVATGGLNTEAFF. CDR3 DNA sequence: TGCAGCGTGGCAACAGGGGGATTAAACACTGAAGCTTTCTTT.

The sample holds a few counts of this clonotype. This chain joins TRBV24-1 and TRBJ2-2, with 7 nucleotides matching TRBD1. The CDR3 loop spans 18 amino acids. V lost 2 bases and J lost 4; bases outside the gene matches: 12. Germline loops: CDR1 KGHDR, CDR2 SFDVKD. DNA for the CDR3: TGTGCCACCAGTGATTCTTATCTAGGGGGCCGCGCCACCGGGGAGCTGTTTTTT. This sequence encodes CATSDSYLGGRATGELFF.

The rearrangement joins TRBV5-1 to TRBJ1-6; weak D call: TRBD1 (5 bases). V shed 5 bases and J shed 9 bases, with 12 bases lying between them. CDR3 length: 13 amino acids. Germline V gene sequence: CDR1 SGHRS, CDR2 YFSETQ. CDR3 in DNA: TGCGCCAGCAGTTCCGGTGGGGCTTCACCCCTCCACTTT. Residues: CASSSGGASPLHF.

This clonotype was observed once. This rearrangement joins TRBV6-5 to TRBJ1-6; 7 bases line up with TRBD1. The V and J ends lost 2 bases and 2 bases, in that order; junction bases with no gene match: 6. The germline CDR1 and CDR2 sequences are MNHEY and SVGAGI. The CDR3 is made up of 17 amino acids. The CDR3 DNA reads TGTGCCAGCAGTTACAAGGACAGGCCACCCTATAATTCACCCCTCCACTTT. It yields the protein CASSYKDRPPYNSPLHF.